The present T cell receptor (beta chain) was sequenced within a study of cytomegalovirus exposure and HLA in healthy donors. Study findings and constraints: Later, an analysis showed that TCR beta chains associated with HLA were more clonally expanded than others that were equally common.

Primers included in the PCR were 60 Vbeta and 13 Jbeta primers. Sequenced by immunoSEQ multiplex PCR; TCRdb stores in-frame clones only, minus some. The sample holds about 220,000 clones, 82% seen once. On this clone itself: Antigen: not known.

Input material: PBMCs. The sequence came from a man aged 40-55 years in good health and CMV-seropositive.

CDR3 sequence (DNA): TGTGCCAGCAGCTTGGAAGGGGTCACTGAAGCTTTCTTT. Translating gives CASSLEGVTEAFF. This rearrangement joins TRBV5-6 to TRBJ1-1; possibly TRBD1 for D (5 bases). The CDR3 covers 13 residues. Trimming took 0 bases from V and 4 from J, leaving 7 bases between them. CDR1 and CDR2 (germline): SGHDT, YYEEEE.